This is a list of T cell receptor beta chains from one sample in a study of CD8 T cells in Susac syndrome. TCRdb reprocessed the immunoSEQ multiplex PCR reads via MiXCR and lists one record per CDR3 protein. The sample has 150,000 to 200,000 distinct CDR3 sequences, 80% to 95% seen once. Sequencing was done on a sample of CD4+ T cells from PBMCs. Source of these receptors: a human donor with multiple sclerosis. The CDR3 runs from the conserved cysteine through the conserved F or W. A D gene is named only where the DNA matches it firmly. The size field is filled for only some rows; it gives once, few, many or a size class.

>TRBV20-1|TRBD1|12|once|TRBJ1-1
CSARTGSTEAFF
TGCAGTGCAAGGACAGGAAGTACTGAAGCTTTCTTT
>TRBV20-1|.|11|once|TRBJ2-1
CSARVYNEQFF
TGCAGTGCTAGAGTTTACAATGAGCAGTTCTTC
>TRBV7-2|.|14|few|TRBJ2-3
CASSPGQSTDTQYF
TGTGCCAGCAGCCCAGGACAGAGCACAGATACGCAGTATTTT
>TRBV5-1|.|13|.|TRBJ2-3
CAISPGGTDTQYF
TGCGCCATTAGTCCGGGCGGCACAGATACGCAGTATTTT
>TRBV12-3/TRBV12-4|.|16|.|TRBJ2-2
CASSLGGIRNTGELFF
TGTGCCAGCAGTTTAGGTGGTATAAGGAACACCGGGGAGCTGTTTTTT
>TRBV12-1|.|14|.|TRBJ1-4
CASSGQTGGGKLFF
TGTGCCAGCAGCGGGCAGACAGGGGGCGGAAAACTGTTTTTT
>TRBV10-3|TRBD2|17|.|TRBJ2-1
CAIRGAGSGSSYNEQFF
TGTGCCATCAGGGGGGCCGGGAGCGGGAGCTCCTACAATGAGCAGTTCTTC
>TRBV2|TRBD1|15|.|TRBJ1-4
CASSVGQGINEKLFF
TGTGCCAGCAGCGTGGGACAGGGAATTAATGAAAAACTGTTTTTT
>TRBV19|.|13|.|TRBJ2-5
CASSITGTKTQYF
TGTGCCAGTAGTATCACAGGCACCAAGACCCAGTACTTC
>TRBV3-1|TRBD2|15|.|TRBJ2-1
CASSHQNSGPWGSVF
TGTGCCAGCAGCCATCAAAATAGCGGGCCCTGGGGGTCGGTCTTC
>TRBV4-1|TRBD2|15|.|TRBJ2-1
CASSQDSGRSAEQFF
TGCGCCAGCAGCCAAGATAGCGGGAGATCAGCTGAGCAGTTCTTC
>TRBV27|TRBD2|17|.|TRBJ2-1
CASSLGTSGSPYNEQFF
TGTGCCAGCAGTTTAGGGACTAGCGGGAGTCCCTACAATGAGCAGTTCTTC
>TRBV5-1|TRBD2|16|.|TRBJ2-5
CASSRGTSGGRETQYF
TGCGCCAGCAGCCGAGGGACTAGCGGGGGCCGGGAGACCCAGTACTTC
>TRBV7-9|.|12|.|TRBJ1-1
CATEGRETEAFF
TGTGCCACCGAGGGGAGAGAGACTGAAGCTTTCTTT
>TRBV7-3|.|12|.|TRBJ2-3
CASSSNTDTQYF
TGTGCCAGCAGCTCCAACACAGATACGCAGTATTTT
>TRBV7-6|.|14|.|TRBJ2-5
CASSQGSYQETQYF
TGTGCCAGCAGCCAAGGGTCGTACCAAGAGACCCAGTACTTC
>TRBV5-4|.|12|.|TRBJ2-4
CASSFGKNIQYF
TGTGCCAGCAGCTTCGGCAAAAACATTCAGTACTTC
>TRBV6-5|.|16|.|TRBJ1-3
CASSYSAGMSGNTIYF
TGTGCCAGCAGTTACTCGGCAGGGATGAGTGGAAACACCATATATTTT
>TRBV15|.|14|.|TRBJ1-1
CATSTRQENTEAFF
TGTGCCACCAGCACTAGACAGGAGAACACTGAAGCTTTCTTT
>TRBV20-1|.|15|.|TRBJ1-6
CSARDRASHNSPLHF
TGCAGTGCTAGAGACAGGGCCTCTCATAATTCACCCCTCCACTTT
>TRBV6-6|TRBD2|15|.|TRBJ2-3
CASSKPGLATDTQYF
TGTGCCAGCAGTAAGCCGGGACTAGCGACAGATACGCAGTATTTT
>TRBV30|.|13|.|TRBJ2-2
CAWSVYFSGELFF
TGTGCCTGGAGTGTATATTTTTCCGGGGAGCTGTTTTTT
>TRBV5-6|TRBD2|17|once|TRBJ2-5
CASSVRTSGRAQETQYF
TGTGCCAGCAGCGTACGGACTAGCGGGAGAGCCCAAGAGACCCAGTACTTC
>TRBV5-4|.|12|.|TRBJ1-1
CASSIQNTEAFF
TGTGCCAGCAGCATTCAGAACACTGAAGCTTTCTTT
>TRBV19|.|15|.|TRBJ1-1
CASSRLGQSNTEAFF
TGTGCCAGTAGTAGATTGGGACAATCGAACACTGAAGCTTTCTTT
>TRBV11-1|TRBD1|13|.|TRBJ2-3
CASRRTGGDTQYF
TGTGCCAGCAGAAGGACAGGGGGGGATACGCAGTATTTT
>TRBV2|TRBD1|16|.|TRBJ2-4
CASAEDRGQFQNIQYF
TGTGCCAGCGCAGAGGACAGGGGGCAGTTCCAAAACATTCAGTACTTC
>TRBV28|.|15|.|TRBJ1-2
CASSDVVEANYGYTF
TGTGCCAGCAGTGATGTGGTAGAAGCTAACTATGGCTACACCTTC
>TRBV5-6|.|13|.|TRBJ1-2
CASSIDLSYGYTF
TGTGCCAGCAGCATAGATCTCAGCTATGGCTACACCTTC
>TRBV9|.|13|.|TRBJ2-5
CASSADIQETQYF
TGTGCCAGCAGCGCAGACATACAAGAGACCCAGTACTTC
>TRBV18|.|14|once|TRBJ1-1
CASSPRDADTEAFF
TGTGCCAGCTCACCGCGGGATGCGGACACTGAAGCTTTCTTT
>TRBV29-1|TRBD2|11|once|TRBJ2-3
CSVIVTSAQYF
TGCAGCGTCATAGTGACTAGCGCGCAGTATTTT
>TRBV28|TRBD2|15|.|TRBJ2-7
CASSPQLATFYEQYF
TGTGCCAGCAGTCCCCAACTAGCGACTTTCTACGAGCAGTACTTC
>TRBV9|TRBD1|14|once|TRBJ1-2
CASSGTGTAYGYTF
TGTGCCAGCAGCGGAACCGGGACAGCCTATGGCTACACCTTC
>TRBV5-8|TRBD2|19|.|TRBJ2-5
CASSLNLASAPRAGETQYF
TGTGCCAGCAGCTTGAATCTGGCTTCGGCGCCCCGAGCGGGGGAGACCCAGTACTTC
>TRBV5-1|TRBD1|15|.|TRBJ2-5
CASSLQGAQGETQYF
TGCGCCAGCAGCTTACAGGGGGCGCAGGGAGAGACCCAGTACTTC